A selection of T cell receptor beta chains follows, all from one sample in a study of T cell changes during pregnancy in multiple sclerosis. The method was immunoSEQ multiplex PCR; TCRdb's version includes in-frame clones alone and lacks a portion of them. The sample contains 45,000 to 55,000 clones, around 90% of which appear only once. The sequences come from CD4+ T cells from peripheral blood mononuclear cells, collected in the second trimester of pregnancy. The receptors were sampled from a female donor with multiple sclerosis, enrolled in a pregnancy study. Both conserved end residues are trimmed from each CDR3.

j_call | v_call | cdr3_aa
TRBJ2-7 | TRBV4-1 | ASSLQKTGGVGSSYEQY
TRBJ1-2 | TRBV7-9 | ASSPRTGPSLEGYT
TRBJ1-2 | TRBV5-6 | ASSPDRGKHGYT
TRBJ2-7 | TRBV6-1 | ASRETSGRSEQY
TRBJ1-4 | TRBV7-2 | ASSRGGDGANEKLF
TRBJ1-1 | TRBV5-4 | ASSFYRGVLMNTEAF
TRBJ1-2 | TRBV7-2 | ASSLGVLVGAGYT
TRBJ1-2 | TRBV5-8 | ASSKGQGIRGYT
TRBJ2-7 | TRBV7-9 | ASSSKTSGIYEQY
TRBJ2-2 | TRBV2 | ASSELAGAGELF
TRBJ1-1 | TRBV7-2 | ASSRRDRVITEAF
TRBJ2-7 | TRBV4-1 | ASSQDEGTSAYEQY
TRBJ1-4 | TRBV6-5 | ASRQGATNEKLF
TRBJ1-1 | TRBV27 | ASSFGQGIAEAF
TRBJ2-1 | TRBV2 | ASRYANREF
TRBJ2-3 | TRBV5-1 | ASSLGGSTDTQY
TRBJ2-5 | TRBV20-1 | SARDPGQGH
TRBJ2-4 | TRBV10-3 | ANGRQGGFENIQY